The TCR beta chain under discussion was sequenced for a study of T cells in Graves' hyperthyroidism and ophthalmopathy. The patients, who ranged from 18 to 65 in age, presented with newly diagnosed hyperthyroidism lasting under 2 months. Germline values: CDR1 MNHNS, CDR2 SASEGT. This CDR3 is built from 15 residues. Trimming cost V 5 bases and J 0 bases, with 11 bases left between them. In its sample, this clonotype was seen a few times. Amplification targeted TCR beta CDR3 regions from RNA transcripts. HTBI primers were the set used in a first-round RT-PCR of the TCR CDR3. TCRdb re-derived calls from the multiplex PCR reads in MiXCR, one entry per CDR3 protein. This sample has 500,000 to 750,000 distinct CDR3 sequences, with 15% to 19% found just once.

What was sequenced was blood. The clonotype comes from a young woman with Graves' hyperthyroidism. The J gene is TRBJ2-1, the V gene TRBV6-1; weak D call: TRBD2 (5 bases). CDR3 nucleotides: TGTGCCAGCAGTTTGAAGCGGATCTCCTACAATGAGCAGTTCTTC. This encodes CASSLKRISYNEQFF.